Described below is a single T cell receptor beta chain sequence and its context. Its antigen is still unknown. This sample stems from a study of post-analysis software for immune sequencing data. Study conclusions and caveats: Normalized Chao1 diversity in multiple sclerosis patients fell significantly below that of controls. In patients, about 5 TRBV segments were more frequent than in controls, with TRBV5-6, TRBV5-1 and TRBV20-1 among them. Pronounced co-clustering by F measure was evident among identically batched samples.

Unique molecular identifiers had been added to the TCR beta cDNA libraries. T cells numbering about 0.85 to 11 million yielded approximately 500,000 cDNA molecules. One entry per CDR3 protein, called by TCRdb with MiXCR from the PCR reads. This sample has fewer than 850,000 distinct CDR3 sequences, with roughly 50% found just once. The CDR3 length is 14 residues. Germline CDR1 and CDR2: LGHNA and YNFKEQ. The sample was blood. The chain is built from TRBV4-2 and TRBJ2-7; D remains unclear. The J call may be in error: the DNA end matches TRBJ2-5 better. This receptor was identified in a girl aged 10-17 years with multiple sclerosis. CDR3 coding DNA: TGTGCCAGCAGCCCCCCCGACGGGCGAGAGACCCAGTACTTC. Residues: CASSPPDGRETQYF.